A single sample is the source of the 30 T cell receptor beta chains below, sequenced in a study of shared clonotypes between healthy human individuals. Method: immunoSEQ multiplex PCR; TCRdb's copy keeps in-frame clones and lacks some. The data contain about 2 million clones, 85% to 95% of them seen just once; the ten biggest clones take up 0.13%. The specimen was naive CD4+ T cells sorted from blood. The subset was: CD45RA+ positively selected. These receptors all come from a man aged 18 to 29 in good health.

Of note for this clone: The same CDR3 can be traced to other DNA sequences in this sample. The chain uses TRBV9 and TRBJ1-1, with no clear D. CDR1 SGDLS and CDR2 YYNGEE come from the germline V gene. Between the trimmed V and J ends, which lost 0 bases and 1 base, there was a span of 4 bases. The CDR3 covers 13 residues. The CDR3 nucleotides read TGTGCCAGCAGCGTAGAGCCGAACACTGAAGCTTTCTTT. Amino acids: CASSVEPNTEAFF.

This rearrangement joins TRBV27 to TRBJ2-3; D unresolved. The CDR3 loop spans 14 amino acids. CDR1 and CDR2 (germline): MNHEY, SMNVEV (reference sequence). V was trimmed by 4 bases and J by 6 bases, leaving 14 bases between them. The CDR3 coding sequence is TGTGCCAGCAGTTCACAACCCCCAGGCGATACGCAGTATTTT. Its protein product is CASSSQPPGDTQYF.

A word on this clone: The same CDR3 can be traced to other DNA sequences in this sample. This chain uses TRBV30 with TRBJ1-1; D call uncertain. This CDR3 contains 12 residues. Trimming left V 0 bases short and J 2 bases short, with 4 bases between. CDR1 and CDR2 (germline): GTSNPN, SVGIG (reference sequence). The CDR3 sequence is CAWSVRNTEAFF. The CDR3 DNA reads as TGTGCCTGGAGTGTACGTAACACTGAAGCTTTCTTT.

A note on this clone: The same CDR3 is also encoded by other DNA sequences in this sample. V and J are TRBV28 and TRBJ2-7, with D perhaps given as TRBD1 or TRBD2 (6 bases each). Germline-derived CDR1 and CDR2 are MDHEN and SYDVKM. This CDR3 is 12 amino acids long. V shed 9 bases and J shed 4 bases, with 13 bases lying between them. CDR3 sequence: CASRGRPYEQYF. The CDR3 DNA sequence: TGTGCCAGTCGGGGGCGCCCATACGAGCAGTACTTC.

The chain is built from TRBV27 and TRBJ2-1; a possible D gene is TRBD2 (6 bases). This CDR3 has 16 amino acids. The V end lost 5 bases, the J end lost 5 bases, and 19 bases lay between the germline ends. Per germline, CDR1 MNHEY and CDR2 SMNVEV (reference sequence). The CDR3 DNA reads TGTGCCAGCAGTGACGCCGGGACTCCCGTCGACAATGAGCAGTTCTTC. It specifies CASSDAGTPVDNEQFF.

The chain recombines TRBV29-1 with TRBJ1-4, with a weak D call TRBD1 (5 bases). Germline values: CDR1 SQVTM, CDR2 ANQGSEA. With 3 bases removed from V and 7 bases from J, the gap between germline ends came to 12 bases. The CDR3 contains 13 residues. The CDR3 nucleotides are TGCAGCGTTGATATGGGGGTTGGTGAAAAACTGTTTTTT. It is translated as CSVDMGVGEKLFF.

V and J are TRBV10-2 and TRBJ1-5; 11 bases match TRBD1. V was pared by 3 bases and J by 5 bases, with 3 bases of the junction left unmatched. Germline CDR1 and CDR2: WSHSY and SAAADI. The CDR3 is made up of 15 amino acids. The CDR3 DNA sequence: TGCGCCAGCAGTGATCCGGGACAGGGGGATCAGCCCCAGCATTTT. This gives the protein CASSDPGQGDQPQHF.

A word on this clone: Given a much more abundant clone one base away, this may be a read error. The rearrangement links TRBV28 to TRBJ1-2; D not resolved. The germline V gene has CDR1 MDHEN and CDR2 SYDVKM. CDR3 length: 13 amino acids. CDR3: CASSSGPPYGYAF. In nucleotides, the CDR3 is TGTGCCAGCAGTTCCGGACCGCCATATGGCTACGCCTTC.

This clone was detected only once. The chain carries TRBV5-1 and TRBJ2-2; D possibly corresponds to TRBD1 (7 bases). Germline lookup yields CDR1 SGHRS and CDR2 YFSETQ. This CDR3 contains 15 residues. Deletions cut 5 bases from V and 6 bases from J, with 17 bases between. CDR3 coding DNA: TGCGCCAGCAGTCCATACGACAGGGACTCCGGGGAGCTGTTTTTT. Encoded protein: CASSPYDRDSGELFF.

This chain connects TRBV6-1 to TRBJ1-6; possibly TRBD1 for D (5 bases). CDR1 is MNHNS, CDR2 SASEGT, per germline. The CDR3 has 16 residues. Trimming left V 4 bases short and J 6 bases short, with 16 bases between. CDR3 coding DNA: TGTGCCAGCAGTGGTAGGGGCTCTGGACTTAATTCACCCCTCCACTTT. Translation: CASSGRGSGLNSPLHF.

The genes are TRBV27 and TRBJ2-2, with D uncertain. The CDR3 covers 15 residues. Germline V gene sequence: CDR1 MNHEY, CDR2 SMNVEV (reference sequence). V dropped 9 bases and J dropped 1 base, with 15 bases sitting between them. The chain's CDR3 is CASSSMPGNTGELFF. The DNA of the CDR3 is TGTGCCAGTAGCTCCATGCCGGGGAACACCGGGGAGCTGTTTTTT.

The chain couples TRBV1 to TRBJ2-1; TRBD2 is taken as the D call from the table, unchecked against the DNA. TRBV1 is a documented pseudogene. CDR3 length: 17 residues. CDR3 nucleotides: TGCACCAGCAGCCAAGATGACCGCGGGGGTACCTACAATGAGCAGTTCTTC. This gives the protein CTSSQDDRGGTYNEQFF.

The chain joins TRBV18 to TRBJ1-1; D is perhaps TRBD1 (5 bases). This CDR3 is 15 amino acids long. Trimming removed 3 bases at V and 1 base at J, with 12 bases between. CDR1 KGHSH and CDR2 LQKENI come from the germline V gene. CDR3 sequence: CASSPYGGGNTEAFF. The DNA of the CDR3 is TGTGCCAGCTCACCGTATGGGGGAGGGAACACTGAAGCTTTCTTT.

With regard to this clone: Other DNA sequences in this specimen translate into the identical CDR3. The chain carries TRBV27 and TRBJ2-7, with TRBD2 matching 12 bases. The ends lost 3 bases at V and 3 bases at J; junction bases unmatched: 0. Germline CDR1 reads MNHEY; CDR2 reads SMNVEV (reference sequence). This CDR3 is built from 14 residues. The CDR3 DNA is TGTGCCAGCAGTTTGACTAGCGGGGGCTACGAGCAGTACTTC. This translates into CASSLTSGGYEQYF.

The chain uses TRBV4-2 and TRBJ2-7; the D gene is possibly TRBD2 (8 bases). The V gene lost 6 bases and the J gene lost 3 bases, with 27 bases spanning the gap. This CDR3 region has 18 residues. In germline, CDR1 is LGHNA, CDR2 YNFKEQ. CDR3 sequence: CASSPAAPPGGGGYEQYF. The CDR3 nucleotides read TGTGCCAGCAGTCCAGCCGCCCCCCCGGGAGGGGGCGGCTACGAGCAGTACTTC.

This chain uses TRBV27 with TRBJ2-5; possibly TRBD1 for D (6 bases). The CDR3 runs 16 residues. Trimming took 3 bases from V and 4 from J, leaving 18 bases between them. CDR1 MNHEY and CDR2 SMNVEV come from the germline V gene (reference sequence). The CDR3 DNA follows: TGTGCCAGCAGTTTTGGGAAAACGACAGGTGCAGAGACCCAGTACTTC. This codes for CASSFGKTTGAETQYF.

This clone was picked up one time. The chain is built from TRBV11-2 and TRBJ2-7; 9 bases agree with TRBD1. CDR1 is SGHAT and CDR2 is FQNNGV in the germline V gene. This CDR3 contains 16 residues. V was clipped by 5 bases and J by 1 base; unmatched bases: 9. The CDR3: CASSPQGQGISYEQYF. CDR3 DNA: TGTGCCAGCAGCCCCCAGGGACAGGGCATTTCCTACGAGCAGTACTTC. Full variable domain (outside the CDR3, taken from reference TRBV11-2 and TRBJ2-7): EAGVAQSPRYKIIEKRQSVAFWCNPISGHATLYWYQQILGQGPKLLIQFQNNGVVDDSQLPKDRFSAERLKGVDSTLKIQPAKLEDSAVYLCASSPQGQGISYEQYFGPGTRLTVT.

This chain uses TRBV4-3 with TRBJ1-1; 7 bases fit TRBD1. Germline values: CDR1 LGHNA, CDR2 YSLEER. The CDR3 sequence is 17 residues long. The V and J ends lost 0 bases and 4 bases, in that order; junction bases with no gene match: 11. The CDR3 bases are TGCGCCAGCAGCCAAGAATGGGCCCCGACAGGGCCCACTGAAGCTTTCTTT. As protein: CASSQEWAPTGPTEAFF.

The chain has TRBV6-1 and TRBJ1-5; TRBD1 is a possible D gene (6 bases). V was pared by 1 base and J by 2 bases, with 15 bases between. In germline, CDR1 is MNHNS, CDR2 SASEGT. This CDR3 region has 17 residues. The CDR3 reads CASSEEIGGAGNQPQHF. The CDR3 coding sequence is TGTGCCAGCAGTGAAGAGATAGGGGGGGCCGGCAATCAGCCCCAGCATTTT.

As regards this clone: Other DNA sequences in the sample encode the same CDR3. This chain links TRBV5-4 with TRBJ2-3; D is undetermined. CDR3 length equals 12 residues. The V gene lost 0 bases and the J gene lost 5 bases, with 4 bases spanning the gap. From germline, CDR1 is SGHNT and CDR2 YYREEE (reference sequence). CDR3 in DNA: TGTGCCAGCAGCTTGGGTAGAGATACGCAGTATTTT. Its protein product is CASSLGRDTQYF. The full variable domain, with the rest looked up from reference TRBV5-4 and TRBJ2-3, is ETGVTQSPTHLIKTRGQQVTLRCSSQSGHNTVSWYQQALGQGPQFIFQYYREEENGRGNFPPRFSGLQFPNYSSELNVNALELDDSALYLCASSLGRDTQYFGPGTRLTVL.

The chain uses TRBV19 and TRBJ2-4; the D gene is possibly TRBD2 (5 bases). This CDR3 is built from 14 residues. Germline V gene data show CDR1 as LNHDA and CDR2 as SQIVND (reference sequence). Trimming shortened V by 3 bases and J by 0 bases, and 6 bases separated the two germline ends. The CDR3 DNA follows: TGTGCCAGTAGTATTCGGGGAGCCAAAAACATTCAGTACTTC. Translated, it gives CASSIRGAKNIQYF.

This rearrangement joins TRBV15 to TRBJ1-4; D is uncertain. The CDR3 loop spans 14 amino acids. V was shortened by 4 bases and J by 7 bases, with 13 bases between the two germline ends. Germline V gives CDR1 LNHNV, CDR2 YYDKDF (reference sequence). In DNA, the CDR3 is TGTGCCACCAGCACCAGTCCCTGGGCTGAAAAACTGTTTTTT. It encodes CATSTSPWAEKLFF.

This chain connects TRBV10-2 to TRBJ2-2, with TRBD2 matching over 9 bases. The V and J ends lost 8 bases and 5 bases, in that order; junction bases with no gene match: 6. Germline CDR1 WSHSY, CDR2 SAAADI. The CDR3 extends over 14 amino acids. CDR3 sequence: CASAGGPGTGELFF. CDR3 in DNA: TGCGCCAGCGCGGGAGGGCCGGGGACCGGGGAGCTGTTTTTT.

The chain combines TRBV5-1 with TRBJ1-5, with TRBD1 identical over 7 bases. Germline CDR1 and CDR2: SGHRS and YFSETQ. J was trimmed by 7 bases and V by 4 bases; bases with no gene match: 8. The CDR3 contains 14 residues. In DNA, the CDR3 is TGCGCCAGCAGCCCCACAGGGGAGGGCCAGCCCCAGCATTTT. This translates into CASSPTGEGQPQHF. The entire variable domain, with the rest obtained from reference TRBV5-1 and TRBJ1-5, is as follows: KAGVTQTPRYLIKTRGQQVTLSCSPISGHRSVSWYQQTPGQGLQFLFEYFSETQRNKGNFPGRFSGRQFSNSRSEMNVSTLELGDSALYLCASSPTGEGQPQHFGDGTRLSIL.

The rearrangement uses TRBV10-3 and TRBJ1-1, with 11 bases identical to TRBD1. There are 14 residues in the CDR3. Trimming took 7 bases from V and 1 from J; bases not matched to a gene: 2. Germline V gives CDR1 ENHRY, CDR2 SYGVKD. CDR3 sequence: CAIKGTGGNTEAFF. The CDR3 DNA sequence: TGTGCCATCAAGGGGACAGGGGGGAACACTGAAGCTTTCTTT.

Many counts were recorded for this clone. The chain joins TRBV2 to TRBJ2-7; TRBD2 aligns across 7 bases. This CDR3 contains 16 residues. Germline CDR1 is SNHLY and CDR2 is FYNNEI. V trimming: 6 bases; J trimming: 3 bases; junction bases outside the gene matches: 14. As DNA, the CDR3 is TGTGCCAGCAGGCCCCCTGGGCTAGCGGTGATCTACGAGCAGTACTTC. It translates to CASRPPGLAVIYEQYF.

As to this clone: Additional DNA sequences in this sample encode the identical CDR3. The genes are TRBV18 and TRBJ2-5, with TRBD2 as a possible D gene (5 bases). This CDR3 contains 15 residues. Germline CDR1 and CDR2: KGHSH and LQKENI. Trimming took off 3 bases at V and 2 bases at J, with 13 bases between the two ends. The CDR3: CASSPNTGSQETQYF. The CDR3 DNA sequence: TGTGCCAGCTCACCGAATACGGGGTCGCAAGAGACCCAGTACTTC.

As concerns this clone: Other DNA sequences in this sample translate to the same CDR3. The gene calls are TRBV6-5 and TRBJ2-5; D remains unclear. The germline V gene has CDR1 MNHEY and CDR2 SVGAGI. Trimming pared 5 bases from V and 5 bases from J, leaving 6 bases between. The CDR3 is made up of 11 amino acids. The DNA for the CDR3 is TGTGCCAGCAGTCCTGGGGAGACCCAGTACTTC. This gives the protein CASSPGETQYF.

The V call is TRBV29-1, the J call TRBJ2-7; D is undetermined. V lost 4 bases, J lost 3 bases, and 10 bases lay in between. Looked up from germline, CDR1 is SQVTM and CDR2 is ANQGSEA. The CDR3 has 12 amino acids. In nucleotides, the CDR3 is TGCAGCGTTGGGGCCCCTAACTACGAGCAGTACTTC. Its protein product is CSVGAPNYEQYF.

This clone is a singleton in its sample. Mismatch with germline at one junction end may stem from a read error. The gene calls are TRBV2 and TRBJ2-7; TRBD2 aligns across 11 bases. The CDR3 loop spans 14 amino acids. The V gene's germline CDR1 is SNHLY and CDR2 FYNNEI. CDR3 region: CASIELAGDYEQYF. CDR3 DNA sequence: TGTGCCAGCATTGAACTAGCGGGGGATTACGAGCAGTACTTC.